A single sample gave rise to the 20 T cell receptor beta chains below, sequenced in a study of cytomegalovirus exposure and HLA in healthy donors. PCR primers comprised 60 Vbeta and 13 Jbeta primers. The assay was immunoSEQ multiplex PCR, and TCRdb's table has in-frame clones only and misses some. The sample has roughly 130,000 clones, roughly 68% seen once. Sequencing was performed on PBMCs. These receptors originate from a woman in her 50s in good health and CMV-seropositive.

This sequence joins TRBV5-4 and TRBJ2-2; possibly TRBD1 for D (5 bases). The CDR3 totals 16 residues. Trimming stripped 4 bases from V and 1 base from J, with 14 bases between. Germline values: CDR1 SGHNT, CDR2 YYREEE (reference sequence). In nucleotides, the CDR3 is TGTGCCAGCAGCCCACCGGACAAAGGGAACACCGGGGAGCTGTTTTTT. Translated: CASSPPDKGNTGELFF.

The V and J genes are TRBV5-1 and TRBJ2-4, with TRBD2 as a possible D gene (6 bases). CDR3 size: 14 residues. Germline CDR1 SGHRS, CDR2 YFSETQ. Trimming pared 3 bases from V and 14 bases from J, leaving 21 bases between. The CDR3 DNA reads TGCGCCAGCAGCTATGGGACCGGGACTGAGGGAGAGTACTTC. It specifies CASSYGTGTEGEYF.

This rearrangement joins TRBV11-3 to TRBJ2-7, with a weak D call TRBD1 (6 bases). Germline assignment: CDR1 SGHNT and CDR2 YENEEA. The CDR3 runs to 15 residues. Trimming took off 1 base at V and 5 bases at J, with 15 bases between the two ends. CDR3 region: CASSLGGTGSDEQYF. In nucleotides, the CDR3 is TGTGCCAGCAGCTTAGGGGGAACAGGGTCCGACGAGCAGTACTTC.

The chain joins TRBV18 to TRBJ1-2; D remains ambiguous. V lost 2 bases to trimming and J lost 4 bases, with 17 bases between them. This CDR3 region has 16 residues. Germline CDR1 and CDR2: KGHSH and LQKENI. CDR3 sequence: CASSPMAAGDLYGYTF. The CDR3 nucleotides are TGTGCCAGCTCACCAATGGCGGCGGGAGATCTCTATGGCTACACCTTC.

CDR3 residues: CASSQLNMVSYNEQFF. The CDR3 coding sequence is TGCGCCAGCAGCCAGCTAAATATGGTATCCTACAATGAGCAGTTCTTC. The V and J genes are TRBV4-1 and TRBJ2-1; D is uncertain. Trimming shortened V by 3 bases and J by 1 base, and 13 bases separated the two germline ends. Germline CDR1 MGHRA, CDR2 YSYEKL. The CDR3 runs to 16 residues.

This chain joins TRBV19 and TRBJ1-1, with a possible D match to TRBD1 (5 bases). The CDR3 contains 12 residues. Trimming took off 11 bases at V and 0 bases at J, with 10 bases between the two ends. The germline CDR1 and CDR2 sequences are LNHDA and SQIVND (reference sequence). CDR3 protein: CAAQDLNTEAFF. The CDR3 DNA is TGTGCCGCACAGGACCTGAACACTGAAGCTTTCTTT.

The rearrangement uses TRBV30 and TRBJ1-3, with 7 bases identical to TRBD1. The CDR3 sequence is 14 residues long. From germline, CDR1 is GTSNPN and CDR2 SVGIG (reference sequence). J was trimmed by 8 bases and V by 2 bases; bases with no gene match: 9. CDR3 loop: CAWSLQGGLDTIYF. In nucleotides, the CDR3 is TGTGCCTGGAGTCTTCAGGGGGGTTTAGACACCATATATTTT.

This clone was seen only once. This chain uses TRBV7-6 with TRBJ2-7, with D possibly matching TRBD2 (5 bases). The germline V gene has CDR1 SGHVS and CDR2 FNYEAQ. CDR3 length: 14 amino acids. V shed 5 bases and J shed 2 bases, with 13 bases lying between them. CDR3 coding DNA: TGTGCCAGCAGCCGCTTAGACGGGACCTACGAGCAGTACTTC. Translating it yields CASSRLDGTYEQYF.

This clone was seen more than once but under ten times. The chain employs TRBV5-1 and TRBJ2-5; 8 bases line up with TRBD2. The germline gives CDR1 SGHRS, CDR2 YFSETQ. Unmatched junction bases numbered 5, after V lost 0 bases and J lost 4 bases. The CDR3 sequence is 15 residues long. The chain's CDR3 is CASSLGAGGGETQYF. The CDR3 DNA reads as TGCGCCAGCAGCTTGGGGGCCGGGGGGGGAGAGACCCAGTACTTC. Filled out from reference TRBV5-1 and TRBJ2-5, the complete variable domain reads KAGVTQTPRYLIKTRGQQVTLSCSPISGHRSVSWYQQTPGQGLQFLFEYFSETQRNKGNFPGRFSGRQFSNSRSEMNVSTLELGDSALYLCASSLGAGGGETQYFGPGTRLLVL.

This sequence joins TRBV4-1 and TRBJ2-7; 9 bases align to TRBD2. The trim removed 4 bases at V and 3 bases at J, leaving 16 bases unmatched. Germline V lookup: CDR1 MGHRA, CDR2 YSYEKL. The CDR3 totals 18 residues. CDR3 in DNA: TGCGCCAGCAGCCCGAGACTAGCGGATGGAAGGAGATTCTACGAGCAGTACTTC. It specifies CASSPRLADGRRFYEQYF.

The CDR3 here is CASSLATGDHTIYF. DNA of the CDR3: TGCGCCAGCAGCTTGGCCACAGGGGACCACACCATATATTTT. This chain connects TRBV5-1 to TRBJ1-3, with 7 bases that match TRBD1. The CDR3 totals 14 residues. Germline values: CDR1 SGHRS, CDR2 YFSETQ. V trimming: 0 bases; J trimming: 8 bases; junction bases outside the gene matches: 5.

The J gene is TRBJ2-7, the V gene TRBV6-1; tentatively, D is TRBD2 (6 bases). Trimming cost V 2 bases and J 6 bases, with 17 bases left between them. This CDR3 is 15 amino acids long. Germline assignment: CDR1 MNHNS and CDR2 SASEGT. In nucleotides, the CDR3 is TGTGCCAGCAGTGAACTCCCGGGAATGGAGGGCGAGCAGTACTTC. It encodes CASSELPGMEGEQYF.

About this clone itself: This sample includes further DNA sequences coding for the same CDR3. The chain carries TRBV4-2 and TRBJ1-5; possible D gene TRBD1, 6 bases. The V and J ends lost 3 bases and 5 bases respectively, with 8 bases between them. The V gene's germline CDR1 is LGHNA and CDR2 YNFKEQ. There are 13 residues in the CDR3. The CDR3 bases are TGTGCCAGCAGCCAGAACAGGGATCAGCCCCAGCATTTT. It specifies CASSQNRDQPQHF.

CDR3 coding DNA: TGTGCCAGCAGTCAGATCTGGAACACTGAAGCTTTCTTT. The encoded protein is CASSQIWNTEAFF. The V and J genes are TRBV6-5 and TRBJ1-1, with D unresolved. Germline V gene sequence: CDR1 MNHEY, CDR2 SVGAGI. There are 13 residues in the CDR3. Trimming cost V 5 bases and J 1 base, with 8 bases left between them.

The V gene is TRBV4-2, the J gene TRBJ2-7; 12 nucleotides align to TRBD2. The CDR3 loop spans 17 amino acids. The V and J ends lost 3 bases and 0 bases, in that order; junction bases with no gene match: 6. The germline gives CDR1 LGHNA, CDR2 YNFKEQ. CDR3 protein: CASSQTSGGRSSYEQYF. CDR3 nucleotide sequence: TGTGCCAGCAGCCAGACTAGCGGGGGCCGTAGCTCCTACGAGCAGTACTTC.

In this sample, this clone turned up a few times. The V call is TRBV27, the J call TRBJ2-1, with 8 bases lining up with TRBD2. V shed 3 bases and J 10 bases; nucleotides not matched to a gene: 5. CDR1 and CDR2 from the germline V gene are MNHEY and SMNVEV (reference sequence). The CDR3 length is 13 residues. This CDR3 is CASSFGGDREQFF. The CDR3 DNA follows: TGTGCCAGCAGTTTCGGGGGGGATAGGGAGCAGTTCTTC.

V and J are TRBV6-5 and TRBJ1-2; 7 bases align to TRBD1. There are 14 residues in the CDR3. Germline values: CDR1 MNHEY, CDR2 SVGAGI. Trimming cost V 0 bases and J 8 bases; bases outside gene matches: 6. As DNA, the CDR3 is TGTGCCAGCAGTTACTCCAGACAGGGTCCGGGCTACACCTTC. Its protein is CASSYSRQGPGYTF.

The chain joins TRBV7-2 to TRBJ2-3, with D possibly TRBD2 on 7 matching bases. Germline values: CDR1 SGHTA, CDR2 FQGNSA. V lost 4 bases and J lost 4, with 15 bases in between. The CDR3 contains 15 residues. In DNA form, the CDR3 reads TGTGCCAGCAGCTCTAACACAGGGAGGGCAGATACGCAGTATTTT. Its protein is CASSSNTGRADTQYF.

The chain combines TRBV2 with TRBJ1-6; 9 nucleotides match TRBD1. Germline CDR1 is SNHLY and CDR2 is FYNNEI. V trimming: 8 bases; J trimming: 8 bases; junction bases outside the gene matches: 4. The CDR3 is 13 residues long. DNA of the CDR3: TGTGCCAGCTCTCGACAGGGGGATTCACCCCTCCACTTT. This encodes CASSRQGDSPLHF.

The chain combines TRBV7-9 with TRBJ1-5, with 8 bases lining up with TRBD1. CDR3 length equals 16 residues. The J segment lost 8 bases and the V segment lost 2 bases, leaving 11 bases of the junction unmatched. Germline V lookup: CDR1 SEHNR, CDR2 FQNEAQ (reference sequence). The CDR3 is CASSLWTGPRKEPQHF. The CDR3, as DNA: TGTGCCAGCAGCTTATGGACAGGGCCTCGAAAGGAGCCCCAGCATTTT.